The sequence of this TCR beta chain was determined in a study of cytomegalovirus exposure and HLA in healthy donors. Profiled with immunoSEQ multiplex PCR; TCRdb holds only in-frame clones, not every one. The sample shows more than 70,000 clones, almost 97% of them seen only once. CDR3 length: 15 amino acids. CDR1 and CDR2 from the germline V gene are KGHSH and LQKENI. The junction had 7 bases not matched to a gene; V was cut back by 5 bases and J by 5 bases. Notes on the study in general: Most sequenced TCRs were rare (though some public TCRs occurred in many donors). Researchers catalogued over 150 TCR beta chains as cytomegalovirus-associated. TCR clusters originating in the first cohort tended to co-occur in the 100 to 150 validation repertoires, according to a later analysis.

As regards this clone: Its target is not known.

The chain combines TRBV18 with TRBJ2-1, with 9 bases identical to TRBD1. The clonotype was recovered from a man aged 18 to 35 in good health and CMV-seropositive. The sample was PBMCs. Here the CDR3 reads CASSKPGQGHNEQFF. In DNA form, the CDR3 reads TGTGCCAGCTCAAAACCGGGACAGGGTCACAATGAGCAGTTCTTC.